The 2 T cell receptor beta chains presented below share a single source sample, sequenced in a study of blood T cell repertoires in COVID-19. Profiling relied on immunoSEQ multiplex PCR, and the TCRdb table lists in-frame clones only, not all of them. The sample holds fewer than 500,000 clones, more than 85% seen once. Sequencing was performed on peripheral blood. The receptors here all came from a woman aged 25 to 39 with acute or convalescent COVID-19.

This clone occurred once. The rearrangement joins TRBV5-1 to TRBJ1-6; D may be TRBD1 (6 bases). CDR3 size: 14 residues. Trimming took off 4 bases at V and 4 bases at J, with 9 bases between the two ends. Germline CDR1 and CDR2: SGHRS and YFSETQ. In DNA, the CDR3 is TGCGCCAGCAGCCAGGGGAGTTATAATTCACCCCTCCACTTT. Amino acid sequence: CASSQGSYNSPLHF.

CDR3: CASSKEGRRANYGYTF. The CDR3 coding sequence is TGTGCCAGCAGCAAAGAAGGGCGCAGGGCTAACTATGGCTACACCTTC. The chain combines TRBV21-1 with TRBJ1-2; TRBD1 is taken as the D call from the table, unchecked against the DNA. TRBV21-1 is a pseudogene locus. The length of the CDR3 is 16 residues.